The 5 T cell receptor beta chains below were found in one sample sequenced in a study of technical replicates of blood from a handful of donors. Clones were sequenced by immunoSEQ multiplex PCR, and TCRdb holds only the in-frame ones, with some missing. Found here are some 80,000 clones, about 90% of them singletons; the top ten hold 0.25% to 0.3%. The specimen was T cells isolated from PBMCs. The receptors stem from a human donor in good health.

The gene calls are TRBV27 and TRBJ1-2, with D unclear. Germline V gene data show CDR1 as MNHEY and CDR2 as SMNVEV (reference sequence). The CDR3 length is 15 residues. V lost 0 bases to trimming and J lost 2 bases, with 10 bases between them. In DNA form, the CDR3 reads TGTGCCAGCAGTTTATCAACGGGATCCAACTATGGCTACACCTTC. It encodes CASSLSTGSNYGYTF.

The J gene is TRBJ2-1, the V gene TRBV14; TRBD2 agrees at 8 bases. The CDR3 contains 16 residues. V shed 4 bases and J 0 bases; nucleotides not matched to a gene: 5. Germline CDR1 reads SGHDN; CDR2 reads FVKESK. The CDR3 spells CASSLRSGSSYNEQFF. Written as DNA, the CDR3 is TGTGCCAGCAGCCTTAGGAGCGGGAGCTCCTACAATGAGCAGTTCTTC.

This rearrangement joins TRBV4-1 to TRBJ2-7; 9 positions agree with TRBD1. Germline V gives CDR1 MGHRA, CDR2 YSYEKL. The CDR3 totals 14 residues. Trimming at V came to 0 bases and at J to 12 bases, leaving 9 bases not matched to a gene. The CDR3 bases are TGCGCCAGCAGCCAAGATTCGCCGGGGACAGGGTTGTACTTC. Protein: CASSQDSPGTGLYF.

This clone was seen only once. The CDR3 spells CASSQGSKTGSPLHF. CDR3 bases: TGTGCCAGCAGCCAAGGCAGCAAAACGGGGTCACCCCTCCACTTT. The V call is TRBV4-2, the J call TRBJ1-6, with D unclear. The germline CDR1 and CDR2 sequences are LGHNA and YNFKEQ. Trimming took 1 base from V and 10 from J, leaving 14 bases between them. CDR3 length equals 15 residues.

The chain has TRBV7-9 and TRBJ2-7; 12 positions agree with TRBD1. The junction had 8 bases not matched to a gene; V was cut back by 0 bases and J by 2 bases. CDR1 and CDR2 (germline): SEHNR, FQNEAQ (reference sequence). The CDR3 is 18 amino acids. CDR3 nucleotides: TGTGCCAGCAGCTTAGCCCCGGGACAGGGGGCGAAGGCCTACGAGCAGTACTTC. It specifies CASSLAPGQGAKAYEQYF.